Sequencing of this T cell receptor beta chain was carried out in a study of blood T cell repertoires in COVID-19. The overall study: Collection of acute and convalescent COVID-19 samples took place in the United States, Italy and Spain. PBMCs, B-cell-depleted T cells, or T cells provided the cDNA or gDNA that made up the material.

How the authors handled the data: Cell counts per sample came from amplifying reference gene primers. The data were produced by immunoSEQ multiplex PCR, yet TCRdb's version contains in-frame clones alone and is incomplete. V and J calls and clone size are copied from that table; D and trimming were computed from the DNA. The table records approximately 70,000 clones, around 90% of them present only once. This clone has only a few counts. The sequenced sample was peripheral blood. This TCR came from a woman aged 60-70 years with active COVID-19.

CDR3 loop: CATSQSYEQYF. The CDR3 DNA is TGTGCCACCAGTCAGTCGTACGAGCAGTACTTC. The rearrangement uses TRBV24-1 and TRBJ2-7; unclear D gene. The CDR3 loop spans 11 amino acids. The germline CDR1 and CDR2 sequences are KGHDR and SFDVKD. V shed 6 bases and J shed 4 bases, with 6 bases lying between them.